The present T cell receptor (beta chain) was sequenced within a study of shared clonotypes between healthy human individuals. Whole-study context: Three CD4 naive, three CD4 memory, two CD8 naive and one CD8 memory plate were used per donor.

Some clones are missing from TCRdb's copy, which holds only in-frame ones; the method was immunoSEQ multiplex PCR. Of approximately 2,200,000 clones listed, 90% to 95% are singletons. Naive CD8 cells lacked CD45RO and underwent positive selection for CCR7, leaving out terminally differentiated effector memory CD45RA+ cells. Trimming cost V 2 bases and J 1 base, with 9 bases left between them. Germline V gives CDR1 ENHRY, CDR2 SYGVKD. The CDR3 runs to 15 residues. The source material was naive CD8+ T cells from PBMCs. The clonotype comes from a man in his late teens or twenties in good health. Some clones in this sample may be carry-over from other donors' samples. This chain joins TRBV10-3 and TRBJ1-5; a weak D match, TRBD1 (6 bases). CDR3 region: CAISERGESNQPQHF. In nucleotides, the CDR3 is TGTGCCATCAGTGAGAGGGGGGAGAGCAATCAGCCCCAGCATTTT.